Listed here are 15 T cell receptor beta chains from one sample, sequenced in a study of blood T cells in healthy people across ages. Using a J-beta primer mix together with a sample-barcoded 5' primer, a second PCR was run for roughly 7 to 11 cycles. TCRdb itself ran the 5' RACE reads through MiXCR, one entry per CDR3 protein. Of 1.5 million to 2 million distinct CDR3 sequences in the sample, roughly 49% were seen once. Specimen: blood. All receptors come from a woman aged 40-49 years in good health.

This clonotype was recorded a few times. The V call is TRBV20-1, the J call TRBJ2-7; D remains unclear. Deletions cut 3 bases from V and 5 bases from J, with 17 bases between. The CDR3 sequence is 14 residues long. Per germline, CDR1 DFQATT and CDR2 SNEGSKA (reference sequence). The CDR3 loop is CSASLGSPVNEQYF. DNA for the CDR3: TGCAGTGCTAGTTTGGGTTCCCCAGTGAACGAGCAGTACTTC.

The CDR3 region is CASRLLAGGLDTQYF. The CDR3 DNA is TGCGCCAGCAGACTACTAGCGGGGGGGCTGGATACGCAGTATTTT. The genes are TRBV5-1 and TRBJ2-3; 13 bases line up with TRBD2. This CDR3 has 15 amino acids. Trimming cost V 5 bases and J 6 bases; bases outside gene matches: 6. Per the germline V gene, CDR1 is SGHRS and CDR2 is YFSETQ.

This clonotype was found once. Since no conserved phenylalanine or tryptophan closes the CDR3, a read error is the likely cause. V and J are TRBV7-2 and TRBJ2-5; possible D gene TRBD2, 5 bases. The CDR3 consists of 15 residues. V dropped 1 base and J dropped 0 bases, with 9 bases sitting between them. Germline V gene sequence: CDR1 SGHTA, CDR2 FQGNSA. In nucleotides, the CDR3 is TGTGCCAGCAGCTTAGACGGGGTGAACCAAGAGACCCAGTACCTC. This translates into CASSLDGVNQETQYL.

The chain carries TRBV28 and TRBJ2-1; 7 bases map to TRBD2. V lost 6 bases, J lost 5 bases, and 10 bases stayed unmatched. Germline V lookup: CDR1 MDHEN, CDR2 SYDVKM. The CDR3 consists of 15 residues. The CDR3 nucleotides read TGTGCCAGCAGAGTACGGGGGGTACTGAACAATGAGCAGTTCTTC. Translation gives CASRVRGVLNNEQFF.

This chain connects TRBV6-1 to TRBJ2-3, with 12 positions matching TRBD1. Germline-derived CDR1 and CDR2 are MNHNS and SASEGT. J lost 7 bases, V lost 5 bases, and 13 bases had no gene match. The CDR3 is 17 amino acids. The CDR3 region is CASSRIPGTGGANTQYF. The CDR3 coding sequence is TGTGCCAGCAGTCGCATACCCGGGACAGGGGGCGCAAATACGCAGTATTTT.

The chain links TRBV29-1 to TRBJ1-2, with unresolved D. Trimming removed 3 bases from V and 0 bases from J, with 5 bases in between. Germline V gives CDR1 SQVTM, CDR2 ANQGSEA. The CDR3 runs 12 residues. The CDR3 region has the DNA TGCAGCGTTGATTACACTAACTATGGCTACACCTTC. This gives the protein CSVDYTNYGYTF.

This clonotype was found once. The chain recombines TRBV6-6 with TRBJ1-1; maybe TRBD1 (6 bases). This CDR3 is built from 16 residues. Germline CDR1 and CDR2: MNHNY and SVGAGI (reference sequence). The CDR3 sequence: CASFLEGGRRNTEAFF. For the CDR3, the DNA is TGTGCTTCCTTCTTAGAAGGGGGGAGGAGGAACACTGAAGCTTTCTTT.

The chain uses TRBV6-2 or TRBV6-3 and TRBJ2-5; D is possibly TRBD1 or TRBD2 (5 bases each). The CDR3 consists of 15 residues. V dropped 4 bases and J dropped 6 bases, with 18 bases sitting between them. Germline V CDR1 and CDR2: MNHEY, SVGEGT. The CDR3 is CASSSASTGRKTQYF. CDR3 nucleotides: TGTGCCAGCAGTTCTGCCTCGACGGGGCGAAAGACCCAGTACTTC.

V gene TRBV7-2 combines with J gene TRBJ2-7, with 9 bases fitting TRBD1. The length of the CDR3 is 16 residues. Per the germline V gene, CDR1 is SGHTA and CDR2 is FQGNSA. The ends lost 5 bases at V and 0 bases at J; junction bases unmatched: 8. The CDR3 sequence: CASSPGTGIPSYEQYF. The CDR3 nucleotides read TGTGCCAGCAGCCCCGGGACAGGGATCCCCTCCTACGAGCAGTACTTC.

The chain recombines TRBV20-1 with TRBJ2-5; 11 bases line up with TRBD2. CDR3 length: 16 residues. V lost 1 base, J lost 0 bases, and 4 bases stayed unmatched. Germline CDR1 and CDR2: DFQATT and SNEGSKA (reference sequence). The CDR3 loop is CSARALAGGDQETQYF. The CDR3 nucleotides are TGCAGTGCTAGAGCGCTAGCGGGGGGCGACCAAGAGACCCAGTACTTC.

The J gene is TRBJ1-2, the V gene TRBV21-1; the table's D call, TRBD1, was not checked against the DNA. TRBV21-1 is listed as a pseudogene. This CDR3 is 16 amino acids long. The CDR3 nucleotides read TGTGCCAGCAGCAAAGCGGGGGGTTCCACTAACTATGGCTACACCTTC. Protein product: CASSKAGGSTNYGYTF.

The V and J genes are TRBV29-1 and TRBJ2-1; 8 positions match TRBD2. The germline gives CDR1 SQVTM, CDR2 ANQGSEA. With 4 bases clipped from V and 7 bases from J, the junction kept 9 bases outside the gene matches. The CDR3 sequence is 14 residues long. CDR3 amino acids: CSVGREDAENEQFF. CDR3 DNA sequence: TGCAGCGTTGGGCGGGAGGATGCCGAAAATGAGCAGTTCTTC.

CDR3 in amino acids: CASSQEAGLRDEQFF. CDR3 nucleotide sequence: TGTGCCAGCAGCCAAGAGGCGGGTCTCCGTGACGAGCAGTTCTTC. The chain recombines TRBV4-2 with TRBJ2-1, with D tentatively TRBD2 (5 bases). The CDR3 has 15 residues. Per germline, CDR1 LGHNA and CDR2 YNFKEQ. V was trimmed by 0 bases and J by 10 bases, leaving 16 bases between them.

A few counts support this clonotype. The J gene is TRBJ2-3, the V gene TRBV20-1; D is unresolved. V lost 6 bases and J lost 1, with 11 bases in between. This CDR3 region has 13 residues. Germline CDR1 reads DFQATT; CDR2 reads SNEGSKA (reference sequence). Here the CDR3 DNA reads TGCAGTGCCCCGAGGCCAGGCACAGATACGCAGTATTTT. Its translation is CSAPRPGTDTQYF.

Points on this clonotype: A clone one base away is much larger, so this may be a read error. The chain has TRBV7-2 and TRBJ2-3, with D unresolved. Germline CDR1 SGHTA, CDR2 FQGNSA. The CDR3 loop spans 12 amino acids. CDR3 coding DNA: TGTGCCAGCAGCCAACGCACAGATACGCTGTATTTT. The encoded protein is CASSQRTDTLYF. The full variable domain, in which reference TRBV7-2 and TRBJ2-3 provide the parts outside the CDR3, is GAGVSQSPSNKVTEKGKDVELRCDPISGHTALYWYRQSLGQGLEFLIYFQGNSAPDKSGLPSDRFSAERTGGSVSTLTIQRTQQEDSAVYLCASSQRTDTLYFGPGTRLTVL.